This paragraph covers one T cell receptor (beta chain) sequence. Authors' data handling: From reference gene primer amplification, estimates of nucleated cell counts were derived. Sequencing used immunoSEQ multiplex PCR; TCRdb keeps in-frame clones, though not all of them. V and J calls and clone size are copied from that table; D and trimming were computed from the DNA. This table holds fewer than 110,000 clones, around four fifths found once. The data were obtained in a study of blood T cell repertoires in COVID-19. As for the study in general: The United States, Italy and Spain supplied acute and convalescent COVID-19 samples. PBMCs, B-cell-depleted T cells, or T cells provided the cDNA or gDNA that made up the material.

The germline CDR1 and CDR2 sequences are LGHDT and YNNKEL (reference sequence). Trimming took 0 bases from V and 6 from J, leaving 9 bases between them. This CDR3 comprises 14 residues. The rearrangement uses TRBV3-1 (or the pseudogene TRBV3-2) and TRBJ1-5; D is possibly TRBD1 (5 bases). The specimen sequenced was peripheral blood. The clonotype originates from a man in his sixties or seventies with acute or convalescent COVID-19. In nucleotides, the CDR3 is TGTGCCAGCAGCCAAGAAGGCGGGGGTCAGCCCCAGCATTTT. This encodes CASSQEGGGQPQHF.